The 14 T cell receptor beta chains given below trace back to one sample, sequenced in a study of early T cells in non-severe SARS-CoV-2 infection. In TCRdb, the 5' RACE reads were re-called with MiXCR into one record per CDR3 protein. The repertoire holds under 50,000 distinct CDR3 sequences, with roughly 4.5% as singletons. The sequencing input was whole blood. These receptors came from an adult who was a healthcare worker with PCR-confirmed SARS-CoV-2 infection or an uninfected control (not recorded which).

This clonotype was seen at least ten times. CDR3 residues: CASSVEGSYGYTF. The DNA for the CDR3 is TGTGCCAGCAGTGTCGAGGGTTCCTATGGCTACACCTTC. The V gene is TRBV12-3 or TRBV12-4, the J gene TRBJ1-2, with D uncertain. The CDR3 totals 13 residues. Trimming removed 5 bases from V and 4 bases from J, with 11 bases in between.

The chain has TRBV5-1 and TRBJ2-2; possible D gene TRBD1, 6 bases. This CDR3 region has 13 residues. Germline lookup yields CDR1 SGHRS and CDR2 YFSETQ. The V end lost 6 bases, the J end lost 2 bases, and 8 bases lay between the germline ends. The CDR3, as DNA: TGCGCCAGCAAGGGGGATAACACCGGGGAGCTGTTTTTT. Encoded protein: CASKGDNTGELFF.

The chain is built from TRBV9 and TRBJ2-7, with no clear D. CDR3 length: 15 amino acids. The V end was cut by 0 bases, the J end by 4 bases, with 14 bases between. Germline assignment: CDR1 SGDLS and CDR2 YYNGEE. CDR3 bases: TGTGCCAGCAGCGTAGCACCATCAGGAAGGTACGAGCAGTACTTC. It encodes CASSVAPSGRYEQYF.

This clonotype came up many times. The V gene is TRBV20-1, the J gene TRBJ1-6; D is possibly TRBD1 (6 bases). Germline CDR1 DFQATT, CDR2 SNEGSKA (reference sequence). The CDR3 runs 18 residues. The V and J ends lost 3 bases and 4 bases respectively, with 22 bases between them. The CDR3, as DNA: TGCAGTGCTAGGAGGGGGTCCCCCGATCCGTGGTATAATTCACCCCTCCACTTT. This translates into CSARRGSPDPWYNSPLHF.

This clonotype was seen at least ten times. The genes are TRBV10-3 and TRBJ2-3, with D possibly TRBD2 on 5 matching bases. Trimming took off 0 bases at V and 2 bases at J, with 9 bases between the two ends. Germline-derived CDR1 and CDR2 are ENHRY and SYGVKD. The CDR3 loop spans 15 amino acids. Written as DNA, the CDR3 is TGTGCCATCAGTGAGTCGACGGGAATCACAGATACGCAGTATTTT. As protein: CAISESTGITDTQYF.

At least ten counts were recorded for this clonotype. V is TRBV7-2 and J is TRBJ2-3; D possibly uses TRBD1 or TRBD2 (5 bases each). Trimming pared 7 bases from V and 3 bases from J, leaving 17 bases between. Per the germline V gene, CDR1 is SGHTA and CDR2 is FQGNSA. This CDR3 is 15 amino acids long. The CDR3 is CASTFTGTSTDTQYF. In DNA, the CDR3 is TGTGCCAGCACCTTCACGGGGACCTCAACAGATACGCAGTATTTT. Full variable domain (missing parts from reference TRBV7-2 and TRBJ2-3): GAGVSQSPSNKVTEKGKDVELRCDPISGHTALYWYRQSLGQGLEFLIYFQGNSAPDKSGLPSDRFSAERTGGSVSTLTIQRTQQEDSAVYLCASTFTGTSTDTQYFGPGTRLTVL.

The chain combines TRBV10-2 with TRBJ2-2, with TRBD1 as a possible D gene (6 bases). V was pared by 2 bases and J by 6 bases, with 10 bases between. The CDR3 totals 14 residues. Germline CDR1 WSHSY, CDR2 SAAADI. The CDR3 sequence is CASSEKQGPGELFF. Written as DNA, the CDR3 is TGCGCCAGCAGTGAGAAACAGGGTCCCGGGGAGCTGTTTTTT.

This clonotype was picked up many times. The chain links TRBV6-5 to TRBJ2-3; no definite D call. The CDR3 contains 14 residues. The V end was cut by 6 bases, the J end by 2 bases, with 12 bases between. Germline V gene data show CDR1 as MNHEY and CDR2 as SVGAGI. This CDR3 reads CASRKQALTDTQYF. Here the CDR3 DNA reads TGTGCCAGCAGAAAGCAGGCGCTCACAGATACGCAGTATTTT.

The table lists this clonotype with a few counts. The V gene is TRBV7-9, the J gene TRBJ2-7, with D possibly TRBD1 on 6 matching bases. The CDR3 length is 16 residues. V lost 4 bases, J lost 4 bases, and 20 bases lay in between. Germline V CDR1 and CDR2: SEHNR, FQNEAQ (reference sequence). The CDR3 nucleotides are TGTGCCAGCAGCTCGTTAACCGGACAGCAAACATACGAGCAGTACTTC. Amino acid sequence: CASSSLTGQQTYEQYF.

The table lists this clonotype with a few counts. This chain uses TRBV7-9 with TRBJ2-1; D perhaps matches TRBD1 (5 bases). This CDR3 is built from 15 residues. CDR1 and CDR2 (germline): SEHNR, FQNEAQ (reference sequence). V was pared by 5 bases and J by 4 bases, with 15 bases between. The DNA for the CDR3 is TGTGCCAGCAGCCTACCAATCGGACAATACAATGAGCAGTTCTTC. Translation: CASSLPIGQYNEQFF.

This clonotype was counted many times. This sequence joins TRBV2 and TRBJ1-5; maybe TRBD1 (5 bases). Trimming pared 6 bases from V and 1 base from J, leaving 10 bases between. Germline V gene data show CDR1 as SNHLY and CDR2 as FYNNEI. The CDR3 totals 14 residues. CDR3 protein: CASRGDSSNQPQHF. CDR3 DNA: TGTGCCAGCAGAGGGGACTCAAGCAATCAGCCCCAGCATTTT. Looking up the rest from reference TRBV2 and TRBJ1-5 gives the full variable domain: EPEVTQTPSHQVTQMGQEVILRCVPISNHLYFYWYRQILGQKVEFLVSFYNNEISEKSEIFDDQFSVERPDGSNFTLKIRSTKLEDSAMYFCASRGDSSNQPQHFGDGTRLSIL.

This clonotype has ten or more counts. The chain employs TRBV6-6 and TRBJ1-1; TRBD1 agrees at 9 bases. The length of the CDR3 is 16 residues. Germline V CDR1 and CDR2: MNHNY, SVGAGI (reference sequence). V shed 2 bases and J 4 bases; nucleotides not matched to a gene: 8. This chain's CDR3 is CASSYTQGAGITEAFF. In DNA, the CDR3 is TGTGCCAGCAGTTACACACAGGGGGCAGGGATCACTGAAGCTTTCTTT.

There are many counts of this clonotype. The chain uses TRBV5-1 and TRBJ1-6; D unclear. This CDR3 has 14 residues. The germline V gene has CDR1 SGHRS and CDR2 YFSETQ. The germline V and J ends were trimmed by 6 bases and 7 bases, with 14 bases remaining between them. The CDR3 DNA reads TGCGCCAGCACCGAGGGCCTGGGGAATTCACCCCTCCACTTT. Translation gives CASTEGLGNSPLHF.

Many counts were recorded for this clonotype. V and J are TRBV20-1 and TRBJ2-1, with 7 bases fitting TRBD1. The germline gives CDR1 DFQATT, CDR2 SNEGSKA (reference sequence). With 2 bases clipped from V and 2 bases from J, the junction kept 9 bases outside the gene matches. The CDR3 length is 16 residues. The CDR3 region is CSARPLQGSAYNEQFF. As DNA, the CDR3 is TGCAGTGCTAGACCCTTACAGGGGAGCGCCTACAATGAGCAGTTCTTC.